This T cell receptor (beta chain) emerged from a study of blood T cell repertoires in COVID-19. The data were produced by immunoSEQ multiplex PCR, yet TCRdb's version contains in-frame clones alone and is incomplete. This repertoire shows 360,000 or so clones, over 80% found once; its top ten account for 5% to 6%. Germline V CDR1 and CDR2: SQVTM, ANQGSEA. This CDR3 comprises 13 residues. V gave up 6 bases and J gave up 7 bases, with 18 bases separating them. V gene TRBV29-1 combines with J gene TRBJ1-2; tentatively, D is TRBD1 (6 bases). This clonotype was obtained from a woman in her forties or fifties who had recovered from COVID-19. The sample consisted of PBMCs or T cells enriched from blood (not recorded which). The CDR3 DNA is TGCAGCGTCGGGGACAATTCTAATTTTGGCTACACCTTC. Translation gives CSVGDNSNFGYTF.